This T cell receptor (beta chain) originates from a study of blood T cells in healthy people across ages. Through a sample-barcoded 5' primer and a J-beta primer mix, a second PCR was run for roughly 6 to 11 cycles. TCRdb re-called the 5' RACE reads through MiXCR, storing one row per CDR3 protein. The data hold around 650,000 distinct CDR3 sequences, with about 34% observed a single time. This CDR3 is 16 amino acids long. Germline lookup yields CDR1 DFQATT and CDR2 SNEGSKA (reference sequence). Losses at the gene ends were 3 bases for V and 1 base for J; bases not matched to a gene: 10. This clonotype was observed many times. Its antigen is as yet unknown. The study's findings and limits: Samples with more naive T cells showed higher observed beta diversity.

The V gene is TRBV20-1, the J gene TRBJ2-3; 7 positions agree with TRBD2. This TCR came from an elderly woman in good health. The sequenced sample consisted of blood. CDR3: CSASTRLARGTDTQYF. CDR3 nucleotide sequence: TGCAGTGCTAGTACCCGACTAGCTCGGGGCACAGATACGCAGTATTTT.